This record looks at one TCR beta chain sequence and its context. This clonotype was counted a few times. Its antigen has not been determined. Base qualities are not at hand, and no much larger clone is one base apart. This entry belongs to a study of early T cells in non-severe SARS-CoV-2 infection (dated by TCRdb to about 2021). Regarding the complete study: Because TCR sequencing relied on bulk RNA taken from unsorted whole blood, pairing of alpha and beta chains was not possible.

Set within a cohort of healthcare workers in London, UK, this nested case-control study involved weekly PCR testing of nasopharyngeal swabs along with blood sampling. Healthcare workers were recruited between 23 and 31 March 2020, during the week of the UK lockdown, and were followed weekly for up to about 15 weeks. What the work shows at the level of the full study, not this receptor alone: VDJdb matching was skewed toward anti-spike CD8 responses and likely underestimated virus-specific expansions, missing private and CD4 specificities.

Library preparation was by 5' RACE. Instrument used: NextSeq 500. The TCR library protocol attached unique molecular identifiers to individual cDNA molecules to correct for sequencing error and PCR bias. TCR alpha and beta chains were both sequenced, and the abundances of alpha and beta sequences in each sample were closely correlated with each other. The study's processing was this. Decombinator V4 was used to perform V gene, J gene and CDR3 annotation of TCR sequences. Expanded TCRs were defined as changing significantly between any two time points under a Poisson model with p below 0.0001. TCR abundances were normalised to the total number of TCRs sequenced per sample and were expressed as counts per million. MAIT TCRs were defined by TRAV1-2 paired with TRAJ12, TRAJ20 or TRAJ33, and iNKT TCRs by TRAV10 paired with TRAJ18. VDJdb, accessed on 1 November 2021, was searched for TCRs annotated for CMV, EBV and SARS-CoV-2, and TCRs annotated for more than one antigen were excluded. TCRdb reprocessing: public reads trimmed at Q25 with fastp, clones called with MiXCR, in-frame beta chains kept. Every CDR3 protein is listed once, alongside the most common genes and DNA of its rows. The V and J calls and clone size come from TCRdb's table, not from the authors' own analysis. This sample has some 30,000 distinct CDR3 sequences in its table, and over 9% of those were observed once. The ten largest account for roughly 13% of the sample.

The CDR3 runs 15 amino acids, cysteine and phenylalanine included. Of the read, only the CDR3 DNA is kept; its 45 bases are in frame from base 1. CDR1 and CDR2, looked up from the germline V gene (reference sequence), are LNHNV and YYDKDF. V drops 0 bases and J drops 2 bases, leaving 11 bases in between. Sequencing was carried out using whole blood. This TCR was recovered from an adult who was a healthcare worker with PCR-confirmed SARS-CoV-2 infection or an uninfected control (not recorded which). The chain links TRBV15 with TRBJ2-7, with TRBD1 as a weak D call on 5 bases. The DNA is as follows: TGTGCCACCAGCAGAGATTCGGACAAAACCTACGAGCAGTACTTC. This gives the protein CATSRDSDKTYEQYF.